Listed here is a single T cell receptor (beta chain). Its antigen is still unknown. The entry originates in a study of shared clonotypes between healthy human individuals. Whole-study findings and limits: Clonotype sharing among donors was thought likely to change with sequencing depth. Between a handful of donors, naive CD4 clonotypes were shared at a level of around 5.1%.

CDR1 is KGHSH and CDR2 is LQKENI in the germline V gene. The CDR3 consists of 14 residues. V dropped 11 bases and J dropped 0 bases, with 15 bases sitting between them. Measured with immunoSEQ multiplex PCR; TCRdb has only the in-frame clones, and not every one. The repertoire holds roughly 1,600,000 clones, around 98.5% seen once, with about 0.34% in the top ten. This clonotype was sampled from a man aged 30 to 39 in good health. The J gene is TRBJ2-3, the V gene TRBV18; D may match TRBD1 or TRBD2 (5 bases each). Sequencing input: naive CD4+ T cells sorted from blood. Subset defined: CD45RA+ positively selected. The CDR3 region has the DNA TGTGCCGGGACCAACAGAGCTAGCACAGATACGCAGTATTTT. Its protein product is CAGTNRASTDTQYF. The complete variable domain, with remaining parts taken from reference TRBV18 and TRBJ2-3, reads NAGVMQNPRHLVRRRGQEARLRCSPMKGHSHVYWYRQLPEEGLKFMVYLQKENIIDESGMPKERFSAEFPKEGPSILRIQQVVRGDSAAYFCAGTNRASTDTQYFGPGTRLTVL.